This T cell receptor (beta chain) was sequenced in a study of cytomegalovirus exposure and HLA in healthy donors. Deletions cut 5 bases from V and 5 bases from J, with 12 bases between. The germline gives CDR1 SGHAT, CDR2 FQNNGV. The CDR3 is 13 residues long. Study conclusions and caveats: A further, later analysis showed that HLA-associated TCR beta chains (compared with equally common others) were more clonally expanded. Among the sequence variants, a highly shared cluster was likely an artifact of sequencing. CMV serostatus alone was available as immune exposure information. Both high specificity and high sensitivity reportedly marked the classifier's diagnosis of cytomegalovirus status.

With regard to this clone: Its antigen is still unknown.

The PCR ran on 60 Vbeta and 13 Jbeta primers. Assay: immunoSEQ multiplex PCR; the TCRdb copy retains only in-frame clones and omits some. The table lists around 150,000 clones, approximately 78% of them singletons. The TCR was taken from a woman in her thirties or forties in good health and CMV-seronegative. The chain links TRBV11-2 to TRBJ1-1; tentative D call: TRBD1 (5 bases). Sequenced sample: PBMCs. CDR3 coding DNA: TGTGCCAGCAGCCCCGCTAGACAGACTGAAGCTTTCTTT. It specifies CASSPARQTEAFF.